These 9 T cell receptor beta chains were all obtained from the same sample, sequenced in a study of T cell responses to AZD1222 COVID-19 vaccine. The assay was immunoSEQ multiplex PCR, and TCRdb's table has in-frame clones only and misses some. This sample yields 95,000 to 150,000 clones, of which roughly 90% are seen a single time; around 1.5% belongs to the top ten. The starting material was peripheral blood, obtained on day 0 of AZD1222 vaccination. The source of these receptors is an adult in good health.

In this sample, this clone turned up once. V is TRBV5-1 and J is TRBJ2-5, with D tentatively TRBD1 (6 bases). Germline loops: CDR1 SGHRS, CDR2 YFSETQ. V dropped 4 bases and J dropped 1 base, with 11 bases sitting between them. The CDR3 spans 14 residues. The CDR3 spells CASSVTGSQETQYF. CDR3 DNA: TGCGCCAGCAGCGTAACAGGGTCCCAAGAGACCCAGTACTTC.

The chain is built from TRBV2 and TRBJ2-3; tentatively, D is TRBD2 (6 bases). Germline V gene sequence: CDR1 SNHLY, CDR2 FYNNEI. The V end was cut by 7 bases, the J end by 0 bases, with 11 bases between. The CDR3 sequence is 14 residues long. CDR3 region: CASTAGTSTDTQYF. CDR3 DNA sequence: TGTGCCAGCACGGCCGGGACTAGCACAGATACGCAGTATTTT. Drawing the rest from reference TRBV2 and TRBJ2-3, the complete variable domain is EPEVTQTPSHQVTQMGQEVILRCVPISNHLYFYWYRQILGQKVEFLVSFYNNEISEKSEIFDDQFSVERPDGSNFTLKIRSTKLEDSAMYFCASTAGTSTDTQYFGPGTRLTVL.

This sequence joins TRBV10-2 and TRBJ2-7; TRBD1 matches at 11 bases. Trimming took 8 bases from V and 1 from J; bases not matched to a gene: 7. This CDR3 has 15 amino acids. In germline, CDR1 is WSHSY, CDR2 SAAADI. CDR3 bases: TGCGCCAGCGGATGTCGGGACAGGGGGTCCTACGAGCAGTACTTC. This sequence encodes CASGCRDRGSYEQYF.

The rearrangement joins TRBV19 to TRBJ1-4, with 8 bases matching TRBD1. This CDR3 region has 14 residues. Germline V gene sequence: CDR1 LNHDA, CDR2 SQIVND (reference sequence). Trimming cost V 9 bases and J 8 bases; bases outside gene matches: 11. As DNA, the CDR3 is TGTGCCAGCAAGATGACAGGGGAACGAGAAAAACTGTTTTTT. Translated: CASKMTGEREKLFF. Based on the CDR3 plus reference TRBV19 and TRBJ1-4, the full variable domain is DGGITQSPKYLFRKEGQNVTLSCEQNLNHDAMYWYRQDPGQGLRLIYYSQIVNDFQKGDIAEGYSVSREKKESFPLTVTSAQKNPTAFYLCASKMTGEREKLFFGSGTQLSVL.

The chain has TRBV15 and TRBJ2-7; 8 bases line up with TRBD1. Losses at the gene ends were 4 bases for V and 3 bases for J; bases not matched to a gene: 5. This CDR3 comprises 14 residues. CDR1 is LNHNV and CDR2 is YYDKDF in the germline V gene (reference sequence). CDR3 region: CATSTRRGLYEQYF. The CDR3 nucleotides read TGTGCCACCAGCACCCGCAGGGGGCTCTACGAGCAGTACTTC. Combining the CDR3 with reference TRBV15 and TRBJ2-7 gives the whole variable domain DAMVIQNPRYQVTQFGKPVTLSCSQTLNHNVMYWYQQKSSQAPKLLFHYYDKDFNNEADTPDNFQSRRPNTSFCFLDIRSPGLGDTAMYLCATSTRRGLYEQYFGPGTRLTVT.

The V call is TRBV19, the J call TRBJ2-7, with D perhaps TRBD1 (5 bases). V shed 5 bases and J shed 2 bases, with 13 bases lying between them. CDR1 is LNHDA and CDR2 is SQIVND in the germline V gene (reference sequence). The CDR3 contains 14 residues. The CDR3 loop is CASSAPDKTYEQYF. The CDR3 DNA is TGTGCCAGTAGTGCCCCGGACAAGACCTACGAGCAGTACTTC.

The chain employs TRBV5-4 and TRBJ2-7, with D unclear. Trimming removed 0 bases at V and 0 bases at J, with 10 bases between. Germline CDR1 reads SGHNT; CDR2 reads YYREEE (reference sequence). The CDR3 is 15 amino acids. The CDR3 is CASSLDSISSYEQYF. The CDR3 coding sequence is TGTGCCAGCAGCTTGGACTCAATCAGCTCCTACGAGCAGTACTTC.

V is TRBV7-2 and J is TRBJ2-3; D gene uncertain. The V end was cut by 0 bases, the J end by 5 bases, with 12 bases between. This CDR3 region has 15 residues. Germline assignment: CDR1 SGHTA and CDR2 FQGNSA. CDR3 in DNA: TGTGCCAGCAGCTTAGCCCGGGTCTCAGTAGATACGCAGTATTTT. Its protein product is CASSLARVSVDTQYF. The full variable domain, completed using reference TRBV7-2 and TRBJ2-3, is GAGVSQSPSNKVTEKGKDVELRCDPISGHTALYWYRQSLGQGLEFLIYFQGNSAPDKSGLPSDRFSAERTGGSVSTLTIQRTQQEDSAVYLCASSLARVSVDTQYFGPGTRLTVL.

The rearrangement uses TRBV7-2 and TRBJ2-7; no definite D call. This CDR3 contains 15 residues. The V end lost 7 bases, the J end lost 2 bases, and 18 bases lay between the germline ends. CDR1 is SGHTA, CDR2 FQGNSA, per germline. CDR3 in DNA: TGTGCCAGCAAGTCGAATTGGGCGGCCCCCTACGAGCAGTACTTC. As protein: CASKSNWAAPYEQYF.